This T cell receptor (beta chain) was sequenced during a study of shared clonotypes between healthy human individuals. General study findings and limits: Sampling covered nothing but blood. Tissue TCR repertoires likely differ from those found in blood.

Study processing details: Junction-only sequences without quality scores were provided by ImmunoSEQ, so filtering was different. This table comes from immunoSEQ multiplex PCR, and its TCRdb copy is limited to in-frame clones, with some not included. The DNA was the basis for D and trimming; V, J and clone size are from that table. The profile shows over 700,000 clones, 55% to 80% of them singletons. Of note for this clone: The target antigen is unknown.

The V end lost 4 bases, the J end lost 4 bases, and 17 bases lay between the germline ends. This CDR3 is built from 16 residues. Germline V gene lookup returns CDR1 SEHNR and CDR2 FQNEAQ (reference sequence). This receptor was identified in a young woman in good health. This rearrangement joins TRBV7-9 to TRBJ1-3; tentatively, D is TRBD1 (5 bases). The specimen sequenced was memory CD4+ T cells sorted from blood. This sample's subset: CD45RA-negative fraction. CDR3 loop: CASSYGQGVWGNTIYF. In DNA form, the CDR3 reads TGTGCCAGCAGCTACGGTCAGGGAGTGTGGGGAAACACCATATATTTT.